These 3 T cell receptor beta chains originate from one sample sequenced in a study of cytomegalovirus exposure and HLA in healthy donors. The PCR was carried out with 60 Vbeta primers and 13 Jbeta primers. Produced via immunoSEQ multiplex PCR; TCRdb's table is partial and in-frame only. Here the sample spans under 200,000 clones, 86% being singletons. The specimen was PBMCs. These receptors were collected from a woman in her 30s in good health and CMV-seronegative.

The V and J genes are TRBV5-1 and TRBJ1-1; D possibly corresponds to TRBD1 (6 bases). CDR1 and CDR2 from the germline V gene are SGHRS and YFSETQ. Trimming shortened V by 0 bases and J by 4 bases, and 13 bases separated the two germline ends. The CDR3 runs to 15 residues. The CDR3 loop reads CASSLDGTTLTEAFF. The CDR3 DNA follows: TGCGCCAGCAGCTTGGATGGGACAACCCTCACTGAAGCTTTCTTT.

The V and J genes are TRBV5-5 and TRBJ1-1; TRBD1 agrees at 7 bases. The CDR3 totals 13 residues. The germline V gene has CDR1 SGHKS and CDR2 YYEKEE (reference sequence). V was pared by 4 bases and J by 2 bases, with 2 bases of the junction left unmatched. In DNA, the CDR3 is TGTGCCAGCAGCCGGGACAGAAACACTGAAGCTTTCTTT. It codes for CASSRDRNTEAFF.

As concerns this clone: One end of the junction does not line up with germline, which may come from a read error. The V call is TRBV15, the J call TRBJ2-1; TRBD2 matches at 8 bases. CDR3 length: 15 amino acids. The V gene's germline CDR1 is LNHNV and CDR2 YYDKDF (reference sequence). The CDR3 DNA sequence: TGTACCACCAGCAGAGATCTTAGCGGGACGAGGGAGCAGTTCTTC. Translation: CTTSRDLSGTREQFF.